This entry is about one T cell receptor beta chain. The data belong to a study of PD-1 blockade in mismatch repair-deficient tumors. Profiling relied on immunoSEQ multiplex PCR, and the TCRdb table lists in-frame clones only, not all of them. The data show about 22,000 clones, approximately 84% seen once. Germline V gene lookup returns CDR1 LNHDA and CDR2 SQIVND (reference sequence). This CDR3 spans 15 amino acids. Germline trimming cut 6 bases from V and 4 bases from J; bases unmatched to any gene: 9. The sequencing here drew on peripheral blood, taken 2 weeks after starting pembrolizumab. The clonotype was recovered from an adult with mismatch repair-deficient cancer. The chain joins TRBV19 to TRBJ2-7, with TRBD2 matching 10 bases. CDR3: CASSDGSSGSYEQYF. The CDR3 region has the DNA TGTGCCAGTAGCGATGGGTCTAGCGGGAGTTACGAGCAGTACTTC.